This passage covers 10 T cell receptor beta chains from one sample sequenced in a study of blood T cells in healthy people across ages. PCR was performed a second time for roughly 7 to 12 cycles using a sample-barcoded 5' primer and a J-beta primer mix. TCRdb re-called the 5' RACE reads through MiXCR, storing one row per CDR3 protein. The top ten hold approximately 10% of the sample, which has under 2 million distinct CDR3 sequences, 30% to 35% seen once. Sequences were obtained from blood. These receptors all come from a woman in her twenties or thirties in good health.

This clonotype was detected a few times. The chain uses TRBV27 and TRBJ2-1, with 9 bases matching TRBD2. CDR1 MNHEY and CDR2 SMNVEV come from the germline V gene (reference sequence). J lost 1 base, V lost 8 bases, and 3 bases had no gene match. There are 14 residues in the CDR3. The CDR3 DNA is TGTGCCAGCCTACTAGCGGGTTCCTACAATGAGCAGTTCTTC. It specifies CASLLAGSYNEQFF.

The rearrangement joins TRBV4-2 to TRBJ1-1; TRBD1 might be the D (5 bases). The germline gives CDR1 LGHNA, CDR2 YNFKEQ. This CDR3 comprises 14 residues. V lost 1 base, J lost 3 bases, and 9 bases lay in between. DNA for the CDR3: TGTGCCAGCAGCCAAGTTGCACAGGACACTGAAGCTTTCTTT. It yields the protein CASSQVAQDTEAFF.

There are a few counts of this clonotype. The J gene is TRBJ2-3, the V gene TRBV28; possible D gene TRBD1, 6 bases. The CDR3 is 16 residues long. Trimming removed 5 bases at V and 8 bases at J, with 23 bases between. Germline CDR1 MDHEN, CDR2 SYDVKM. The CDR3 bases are TGTGCCAGCAGTCGGACAGACTCAGGCCCCACGAGTACGCAGTATTTT. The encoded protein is CASSRTDSGPTSTQYF.

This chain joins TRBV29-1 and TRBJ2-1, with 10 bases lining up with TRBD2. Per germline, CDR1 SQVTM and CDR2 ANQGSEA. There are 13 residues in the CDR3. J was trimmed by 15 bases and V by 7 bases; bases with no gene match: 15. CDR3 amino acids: CSDNLLASGGGFF. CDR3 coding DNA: TGCAGCGACAATCTTTTGGCTAGCGGGGGTGGGTTCTTC.

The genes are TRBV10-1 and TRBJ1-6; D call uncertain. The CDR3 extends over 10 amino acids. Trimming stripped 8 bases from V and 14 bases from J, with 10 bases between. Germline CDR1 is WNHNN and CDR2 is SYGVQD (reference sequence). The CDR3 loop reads CASERETLHF. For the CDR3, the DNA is TGCGCCAGCGAGAGGGAAACCCTCCACTTT.

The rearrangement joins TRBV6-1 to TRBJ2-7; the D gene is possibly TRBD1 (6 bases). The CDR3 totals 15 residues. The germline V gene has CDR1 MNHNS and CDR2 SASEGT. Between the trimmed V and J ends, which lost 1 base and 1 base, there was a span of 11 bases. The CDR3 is CASSEVDQGSYEQYF. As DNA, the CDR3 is TGTGCCAGCAGTGAAGTAGATCAGGGGTCCTACGAGCAGTACTTC.

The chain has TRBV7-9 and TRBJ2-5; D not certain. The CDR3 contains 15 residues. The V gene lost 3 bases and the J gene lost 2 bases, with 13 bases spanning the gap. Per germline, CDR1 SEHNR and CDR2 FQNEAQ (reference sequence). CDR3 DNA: TGTGCCAGCAGCTTTAGCCCCTTGGTACAAGAGACCCAGTACTTC. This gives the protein CASSFSPLVQETQYF.

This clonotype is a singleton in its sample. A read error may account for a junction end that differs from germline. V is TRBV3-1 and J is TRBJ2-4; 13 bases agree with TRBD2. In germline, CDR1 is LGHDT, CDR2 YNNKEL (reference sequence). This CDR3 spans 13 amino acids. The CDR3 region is CVSSQGLAGLQYF. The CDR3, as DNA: TGTGTCAGCAGCCAGGGACTAGCGGGACTTCAGTACTTC.

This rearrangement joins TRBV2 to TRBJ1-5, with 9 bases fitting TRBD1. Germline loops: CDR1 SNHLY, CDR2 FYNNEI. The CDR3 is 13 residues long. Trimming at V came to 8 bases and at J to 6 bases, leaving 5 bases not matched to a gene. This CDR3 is CASVQGAGQPQHF. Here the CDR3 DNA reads TGTGCCAGCGTACAGGGGGCCGGTCAGCCCCAGCATTTT. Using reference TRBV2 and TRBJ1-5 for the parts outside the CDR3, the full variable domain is EPEVTQTPSHQVTQMGQEVILRCVPISNHLYFYWYRQILGQKVEFLVSFYNNEISEKSEIFDDQFSVERPDGSNFTLKIRSTKLEDSAMYFCASVQGAGQPQHFGDGTRLSIL.

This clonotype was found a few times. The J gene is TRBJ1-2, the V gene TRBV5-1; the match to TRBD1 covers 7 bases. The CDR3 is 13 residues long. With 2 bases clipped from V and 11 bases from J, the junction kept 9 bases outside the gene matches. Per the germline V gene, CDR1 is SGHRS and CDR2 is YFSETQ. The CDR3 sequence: CASSFGGTAEYTF. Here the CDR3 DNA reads TGCGCCAGCAGCTTTGGCGGGACAGCAGAATACACCTTC. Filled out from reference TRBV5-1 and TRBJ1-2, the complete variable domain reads KAGVTQTPRYLIKTRGQQVTLSCSPISGHRSVSWYQQTPGQGLQFLFEYFSETQRNKGNFPGRFSGRQFSNSRSEMNVSTLELGDSALYLCASSFGGTAEYTFGSGTRLTVV.